Given below is one T cell receptor (beta chain) in context. Its antigen is still unknown. No base quality values were provided; no much bigger clone lies one nucleotide off. Ficoll-Paque density gradient centrifugation was used to isolate PBMCs. This sample is drawn from a study of T-cell memory formation after mild COVID-19 (dated by TCRdb to about 2021). Background on the whole study: TCR sequence clusters from the two donors were largely donor specific. In two donors, T-cell clones that expanded and contracted after mild COVID-19 were tracked by sequencing TCRalpha and TCRbeta repertoires over time. Two young, previously healthy adult volunteers, one female and one male, were included in the cohort. General conclusions and limits of the study: From day 15 to 85, contracting clones showed balanced CD4/CD8 phenotypes, whereas a second wave of clones that expanded from day 15 to 37 leaned towards CD4+. Contracting CD4+ clones appeared mostly in the CM and EM memory subsets, whereas CD8+ clones were enriched in EMRA. Whether the second-wave clones peaking on day 37 were SARS-CoV-2 specific was not confirmed. Some responding clones were detected in pre-infection memory, suggesting pre-existing cross-reactive memory T cells joined the SARS-CoV-2 response. Only a couple of mild cases were covered by the study, and larger cohorts that include severe cases with pre-infection samples were considered necessary.

Data came from an Illumina NovaSeq 6000. Using 5'RACE with constant-segment primers, TCRalpha and TCRbeta cDNA libraries were constructed, with sample barcodes and unique molecular identifiers added in the process. RNA was extracted from every sample with Trizol reagent. The libraries were amplified in two PCR steps, and the second step added a second sample barcode and Illumina TruSeq adapters. Libraries were sequenced on an Illumina NovaSeq with 2 x 150 bp paired-end reads. On the authors' methods: Demultiplexing of reads and collapsing into UMI-guided consensus sequences were performed with migec v1.2.7. Using mixcr v2.1.11, UMI consensuses were aligned to TRA and TRB V and J templates and then assembled into clonotypes. Clonotypes were classified as expanded or contracted when called significant by both edgeR and NoisET, with noise models trained on biological replicates. For edgeR calls, a false discovery rate-adjusted p below 0.01 and a log2 fold-change threshold of 1 were applied. As an exploratory analysis of dynamics, max-normalized trajectories of the 1000 most abundant clonotypes were examined by PCA with hierarchical clustering. The CD4 or CD8 phenotype of responding clones was assigned using the separately sequenced CD4+ and CD8+ repertoires. The public reads were reprocessed in TCRdb via fastp at Q25 and MiXCR, keeping in-frame beta chains. Here each entry gathers all rows of one CDR3 protein and keeps the most common genes and DNA. The V and J calls were not made by the authors but by TCRdb's processing. The table for this sample lists some 300,000 distinct CDR3 sequences; 20% to 25% of them were counted only once. Clones ranked in the top ten supply around a fifth of the sample.

Per the germline V gene, SGHTA is the CDR1 and FQGTGA is the CDR2. The CDR3, cysteine through phenylalanine, is 18 amino acids long. This entry keeps only the CDR3 DNA: 54 bases, framed from base 1. V ends up 5 bases short and J 4 bases short, with an unmatched junction base count of 16. This clonotype was obtained from a man younger than 30 who had mild COVID-19 (a few samples of this study predate the infection). The sample titles of this study are shuffled in the database, so cell type and time point are left out; the donor was told from shared clones. What was sequenced was PBMCs or a T cell subset sorted from them (not recorded which). The chain is assembled from TRBV7-3 and TRBJ2-1; TRBD2 fits 8 bases in the junction. At the DNA level, the sequence is TGTGCCAGCAGCCCCCACCGGGAGGGGGAATGGACTTACAATGAGCAGTTCTTC. Translated, it gives CASSPHREGEWTYNEQFF.